What follows are 23 T cell receptor beta chains derived from one specimen sequenced in a study of T cell responses to AZD1222 COVID-19 vaccine. Some clones are missing from TCRdb's copy, which holds only in-frame ones; the method was immunoSEQ multiplex PCR. Of some 150,000 clones listed, under 95% are singletons. The material sequenced was peripheral blood, taken on day 0 of AZD1222 vaccination. The receptors shown here come from an adult in good health.

The chain couples TRBV5-4 to TRBJ1-2; 8 nucleotides match TRBD1. Per germline, CDR1 SGHNT and CDR2 YYREEE (reference sequence). V lost 4 bases to trimming and J lost 7 bases; unmatched junction nucleotides: 12. The CDR3 extends over 15 amino acids. The CDR3 nucleotides read TGTGCCAGCAGCCCGGACCGGACAGGGCTTGCTGGCTACACCTTC. This encodes CASSPDRTGLAGYTF.

The chain links TRBV10-3 to TRBJ2-5, with D possibly TRBD1 on 5 matching bases. The CDR3 is 15 residues long. The germline gives CDR1 ENHRY, CDR2 SYGVKD. V shed 2 bases and J shed 5 bases, with 15 bases lying between them. Here the CDR3 DNA reads TGTGCCATCAGTGAGAGGCAGGGTGGGCGGGAGACCCAGTACTTC. Protein sequence: CAISERQGGRETQYF.

The chain combines TRBV2 with TRBJ1-4; 9 bases are a match to TRBD1. The germline gives CDR1 SNHLY, CDR2 FYNNEI. V gave up 5 bases and J gave up 6 bases; unmatched junction bases: 13. The CDR3 consists of 17 residues. CDR3 nucleotide sequence: TGTGCCAGCAGTCCCACCTGGGACAGGGAACACTATGAAAAACTGTTTTTT. This codes for CASSPTWDREHYEKLFF.

The rearrangement links TRBV10-3 to TRBJ1-2; D is possibly TRBD1 (5 bases). Per germline, CDR1 ENHRY and CDR2 SYGVKD. This CDR3 is 13 amino acids long. The V and J ends lost 11 bases and 5 bases respectively, with 18 bases between them. CDR3 loop: CAHHGAGGYGYTF. CDR3 nucleotides: TGTGCCCATCACGGGGCCGGAGGGTATGGCTACACCTTC.

The table lists this clone with a count of one. CDR3 in amino acids: CASSFQGSGANVLTF. CDR3 coding DNA: TGCGCCAGCAGCTTCCAGGGTTCCGGGGCCAACGTCCTGACTTTC. V and J are TRBV5-1 and TRBJ2-6; maybe TRBD1 (5 bases). The CDR3 sequence is 15 residues long. The V and J ends lost 2 bases and 4 bases respectively, with 10 bases between them. The germline V gene has CDR1 SGHRS and CDR2 YFSETQ. The full variable domain, rest sourced from reference TRBV5-1 and TRBJ2-6, is KAGVTQTPRYLIKTRGQQVTLSCSPISGHRSVSWYQQTPGQGLQFLFEYFSETQRNKGNFPGRFSGRQFSNSRSEMNVSTLELGDSALYLCASSFQGSGANVLTFGAGSRLTVL.

V gene TRBV19 combines with J gene TRBJ1-2; 8 bases agree with TRBD1. Trimming cost V 7 bases and J 4 bases; bases outside gene matches: 11. The germline V gene has CDR1 LNHDA and CDR2 SQIVND (reference sequence). CDR3 size: 15 residues. The CDR3: CASKLALTGGYGYTF. As DNA, the CDR3 is TGTGCCAGTAAATTGGCCCTCACAGGGGGCTATGGCTACACCTTC.

The genes are TRBV30 and TRBJ1-3; the D is unclear. Trimming took off 7 bases at V and 0 bases at J, with 10 bases between the two ends. The germline V gene has CDR1 GTSNPN and CDR2 SVGIG (reference sequence). This CDR3 has 13 amino acids. The DNA of the CDR3 is TGTGCCTCCGATCAAGCCTCTGGAAACACCATATATTTT. Translation: CASDQASGNTIYF.

In its sample, this clone was seen once. The genes are TRBV21-1 and TRBJ2-2. TRBV21-1 is flagged as a pseudogene. The CDR3 is made up of 13 amino acids. In DNA form, the CDR3 reads TGTGCCAGCAGCAAAAAACCTACCGGGGAGCTGTTTTTT. It is translated as CASSKKPTGELFF.

The chain joins TRBV29-1 to TRBJ2-3; possible D gene TRBD1, 7 bases. Germline CDR1 reads SQVTM; CDR2 reads ANQGSEA. V shed 5 bases and J shed 0 bases, with 12 bases lying between them. CDR3 length: 14 amino acids. As DNA, the CDR3 is TGCAGCGTTCCGACAGGGACTAGCACAGATACGCAGTATTTT. Translated: CSVPTGTSTDTQYF.

The V gene is TRBV6-1, the J gene TRBJ1-5; no clear D. Deletions cut 2 bases from V and 4 bases from J, with 6 bases between. The CDR3 runs to 13 residues. Looked up from germline, CDR1 is MNHNS and CDR2 is SASEGT. CDR3 in DNA: TGTGCCAGCAGTGAAATGGAGAATCAGCCCCAGCATTTT. It specifies CASSEMENQPQHF.

The gene calls are TRBV7-9 and TRBJ2-5; D might be TRBD1 or TRBD2, each matching 6 bases. The CDR3 extends over 13 amino acids. Germline V CDR1 and CDR2: SEHNR, FQNEAQ (reference sequence). The V gene lost 2 bases and the J gene lost 3 bases, with 7 bases spanning the gap. CDR3 nucleotides: TGTGCCAGCAGCTTAAGGGGGGAAGAGACCCAGTACTTC. This encodes CASSLRGEETQYF.

Regarding this clone: Other DNA sequences from this sample encode an identical CDR3 as well. The CDR3 is CASSFSGNYGYTF. In DNA, the CDR3 is TGTGCCAGCAGCTTCAGCGGCAACTATGGCTACACCTTC. The chain is built from TRBV11-2 and TRBJ1-2; D not resolved. Germline values: CDR1 SGHAT, CDR2 FQNNGV. V was pared by 3 bases and J by 2 bases, with 7 bases between. CDR3 length: 13 residues.

The sample holds a few counts of this clone. The rearrangement uses TRBV6-5 and TRBJ1-4; 8 bases line up with TRBD1. The CDR3 loop spans 15 amino acids. Germline lookup yields CDR1 MNHEY and CDR2 SVGAGI. V was pared by 6 bases and J by 3 bases, with 6 bases of the junction left unmatched. CDR3 nucleotide sequence: TGTGCCAGCAGCGCGACAGGGGTGGCTAATGAAAAACTGTTTTTT. It specifies CASSATGVANEKLFF.

The gene calls are TRBV5-1 and TRBJ1-2; 8 bases are shared with TRBD1. J gave up 3 bases and V 3 bases, and 4 bases lay outside the gene matches. The germline CDR1 and CDR2 sequences are SGHRS and YFSETQ. The length of the CDR3 is 14 residues. CDR3 region: CASSSRGRDYGYTF. The CDR3 nucleotides are TGCGCCAGCAGCTCCAGGGGGCGCGACTATGGCTACACCTTC.

The sample holds one count of this clone. The rearrangement uses TRBV28 and TRBJ2-7, with TRBD1 matching 8 bases. Germline V lookup: CDR1 MDHEN, CDR2 SYDVKM. CDR3 length equals 16 residues. V gave up 3 bases and J gave up 2 bases; unmatched junction bases: 9. CDR3 protein: CASSFGGQGRAYEQYF. The CDR3 region has the DNA TGTGCCAGCAGTTTCGGCGGACAGGGTCGGGCCTACGAGCAGTACTTC. Based on the CDR3 plus reference TRBV28 and TRBJ2-7, the full variable domain is DVKVTQSSRYLVKRTGEKVFLECVQDMDHENMFWYRQDPGLGLRLIYFSYDVKMKEKGDIPEGYSVSREKKERFSLILESASTNQTSMYLCASSFGGQGRAYEQYFGPGTRLTVT.

This clone was counted between two and nine times. This sequence joins TRBV4-2 and TRBJ2-2; D is perhaps TRBD1 (5 bases). Germline loops: CDR1 LGHNA, CDR2 YNFKEQ. The germline V and J ends were trimmed by 0 bases and 8 bases, with 16 bases remaining between them. CDR3 size: 16 residues. The CDR3 coding sequence is TGTGCCAGCAGCCAAGAGGGGCTAGGGGTGTCTGGGGAGCTGTTTTTT. It codes for CASSQEGLGVSGELFF.

V usage is TRBV18 and J usage is TRBJ1-5; D is ambiguous. CDR3 length equals 17 residues. Trimming removed 1 base at V and 0 bases at J, with 13 bases between. The germline V gene encodes CDR1 KGHSH and CDR2 LQKENI. The CDR3 DNA sequence: TGTGCCAGCTCACCACTAGCGGTTTTAGTTAGCAATCAGCCCCAGCATTTT. Translated, it gives CASSPLAVLVSNQPQHF.

This chain connects TRBV7-2 to TRBJ1-1, with 9 positions matching TRBD1. The CDR3 is 14 residues long. Germline CDR1 and CDR2: SGHTA and FQGNSA. V lost 8 bases to trimming and J lost 3 bases; unmatched junction nucleotides: 7. CDR3 amino acids: CASHRGRGYTEAFF. For the CDR3, the DNA is TGTGCCAGCCACAGGGGGCGCGGGTACACTGAAGCTTTCTTT.

The chain joins TRBV24-1 to TRBJ1-1; a weak D match, TRBD1 (5 bases). The germline V gene encodes CDR1 KGHDR and CDR2 SFDVKD. There are 15 residues in the CDR3. Trimming pared 1 base from V and 0 bases from J, leaving 8 bases between. The CDR3: CATSDFQGLNTEAFF. The CDR3 DNA reads as TGTGCCACCAGTGATTTTCAGGGCCTGAACACTGAAGCTTTCTTT.

The gene calls are TRBV30 and TRBJ2-3, with a possible D match to TRBD2 (5 bases). This CDR3 is built from 11 residues. The V end lost 4 bases, the J end lost 6 bases, and 8 bases lay between the germline ends. Germline V lookup: CDR1 GTSNPN, CDR2 SVGIG (reference sequence). Written as DNA, the CDR3 is TGTGCCTGGACACCGGGGGATACGCAGTATTTT. It yields the protein CAWTPGDTQYF. Together with reference TRBV30 and TRBJ2-3, the CDR3 gives the full variable domain: SQTIHQWPATLVQPVGSPLSLECTVEGTSNPNLYWYRQAAGRGLQLLFYSVGIGQISSEVPQNLSASRPQDRQFILSSKKLLLSDSGFYLCAWTPGDTQYFGPGTRLTVL.

The chain couples TRBV7-2 to TRBJ1-6; the match to TRBD1 covers 7 bases. CDR1 SGHTA and CDR2 FQGNSA come from the germline V gene. CDR3 length: 15 residues. V lost 3 bases to trimming and J lost 7 bases; unmatched junction nucleotides: 6. The CDR3 here is CASSFGTEWNSPLHF. CDR3 in DNA: TGTGCCAGCAGCTTCGGGACAGAGTGGAATTCACCCCTCCACTTT. Complete variable domain (other parts from reference TRBV7-2 and TRBJ1-6): GAGVSQSPSNKVTEKGKDVELRCDPISGHTALYWYRQSLGQGLEFLIYFQGNSAPDKSGLPSDRFSAERTGGSVSTLTIQRTQQEDSAVYLCASSFGTEWNSPLHFGNGTRLTVT.

This chain joins TRBV12-3 or TRBV12-4 and TRBJ2-4; D is possibly TRBD1 (6 bases). With 6 bases removed from V and 8 bases from J, the gap between germline ends came to 11 bases. The CDR3 is made up of 12 amino acids. The CDR3 nucleotides are TGTGCCAGCAGCCAGGGGACGGACATTCAGTACTTC. Amino acid sequence: CASSQGTDIQYF.

The chain uses TRBV5-4 and TRBJ2-3; no definite D call. Germline CDR1 reads SGHNT; CDR2 reads YYREEE (reference sequence). V dropped 3 bases and J dropped 8 bases, with 13 bases sitting between them. There are 13 residues in the CDR3. The CDR3 here is CASSSQNSATQYF. In DNA form, the CDR3 reads TGTGCCAGCAGCTCCCAGAACTCGGCTACGCAGTATTTT.